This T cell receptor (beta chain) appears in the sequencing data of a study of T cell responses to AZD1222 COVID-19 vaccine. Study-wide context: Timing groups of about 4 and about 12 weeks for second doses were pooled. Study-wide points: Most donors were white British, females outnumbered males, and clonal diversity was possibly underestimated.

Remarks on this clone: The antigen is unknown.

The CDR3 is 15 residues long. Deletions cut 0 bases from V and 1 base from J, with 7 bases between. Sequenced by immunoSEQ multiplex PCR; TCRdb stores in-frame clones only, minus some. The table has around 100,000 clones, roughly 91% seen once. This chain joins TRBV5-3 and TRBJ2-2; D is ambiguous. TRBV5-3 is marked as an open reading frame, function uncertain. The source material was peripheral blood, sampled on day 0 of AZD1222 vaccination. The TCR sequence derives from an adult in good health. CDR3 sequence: CARSLVLRNTGELFF. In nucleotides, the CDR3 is TGTGCCAGAAGCTTGGTACTAAGGAACACCGGGGAGCTGTTTTTT.